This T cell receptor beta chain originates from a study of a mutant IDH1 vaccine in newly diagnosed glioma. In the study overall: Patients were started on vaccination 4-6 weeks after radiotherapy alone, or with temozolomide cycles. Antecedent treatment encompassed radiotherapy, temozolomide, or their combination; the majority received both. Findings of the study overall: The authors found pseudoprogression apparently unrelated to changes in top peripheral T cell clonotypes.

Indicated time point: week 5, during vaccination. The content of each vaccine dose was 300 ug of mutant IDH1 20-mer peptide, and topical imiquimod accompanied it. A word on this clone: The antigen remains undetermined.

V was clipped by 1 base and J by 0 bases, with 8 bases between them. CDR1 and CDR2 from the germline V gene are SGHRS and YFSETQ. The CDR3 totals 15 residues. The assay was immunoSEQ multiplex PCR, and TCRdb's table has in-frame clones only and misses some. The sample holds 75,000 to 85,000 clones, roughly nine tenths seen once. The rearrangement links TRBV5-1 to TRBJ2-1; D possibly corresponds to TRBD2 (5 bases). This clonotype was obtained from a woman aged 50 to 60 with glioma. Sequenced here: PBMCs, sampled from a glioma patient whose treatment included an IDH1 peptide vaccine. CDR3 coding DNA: TGCGCCAGCAGCTTGAGTGGACTCTCCTACAATGAGCAGTTCTTC. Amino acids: CASSLSGLSYNEQFF. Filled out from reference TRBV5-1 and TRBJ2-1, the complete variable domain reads KAGVTQTPRYLIKTRGQQVTLSCSPISGHRSVSWYQQTPGQGLQFLFEYFSETQRNKGNFPGRFSGRQFSNSRSEMNVSTLELGDSALYLCASSLSGLSYNEQFFGPGTRLTVL.